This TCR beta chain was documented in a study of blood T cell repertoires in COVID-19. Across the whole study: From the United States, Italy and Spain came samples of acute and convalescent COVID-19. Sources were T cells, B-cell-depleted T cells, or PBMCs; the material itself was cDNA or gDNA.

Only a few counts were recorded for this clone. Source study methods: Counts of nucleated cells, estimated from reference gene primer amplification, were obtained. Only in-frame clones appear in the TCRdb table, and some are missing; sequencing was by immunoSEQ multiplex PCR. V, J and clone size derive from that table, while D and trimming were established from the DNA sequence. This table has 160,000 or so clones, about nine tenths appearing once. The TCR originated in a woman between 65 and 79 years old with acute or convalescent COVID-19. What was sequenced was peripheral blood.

The CDR3 DNA is TGTGCCAGCAGCTTCCAGGGAAACACTGAAGCTTTCTTT. This gives the protein CASSFQGNTEAFF. J is TRBJ1-1 and V is TRBV7-2, with a possible D match to TRBD1 (5 bases). The CDR3 totals 13 residues. V lost 3 bases to trimming and J lost 2 bases, with 7 bases between them. Germline CDR1 and CDR2: SGHTA and FQGNSA.